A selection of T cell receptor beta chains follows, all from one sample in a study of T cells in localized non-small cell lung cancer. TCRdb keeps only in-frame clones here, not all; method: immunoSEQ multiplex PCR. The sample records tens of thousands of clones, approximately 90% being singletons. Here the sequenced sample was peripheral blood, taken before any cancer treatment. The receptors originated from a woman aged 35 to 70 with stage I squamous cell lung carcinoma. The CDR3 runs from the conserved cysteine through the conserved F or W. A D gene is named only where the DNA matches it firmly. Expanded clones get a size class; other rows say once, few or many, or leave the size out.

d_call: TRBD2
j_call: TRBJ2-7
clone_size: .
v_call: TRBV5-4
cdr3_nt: TGTGCCAGCAGCTTGGTGGGGAGCGGGGCCGAGCAGTACTTC
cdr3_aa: CASSLVGSGAEQYF

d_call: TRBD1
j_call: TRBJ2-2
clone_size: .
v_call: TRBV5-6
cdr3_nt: TGTGCCAGCAGCCAACCAGGGGGTGCGAACACCGGGGAGCTGTTTTTT
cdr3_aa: CASSQPGGANTGELFF

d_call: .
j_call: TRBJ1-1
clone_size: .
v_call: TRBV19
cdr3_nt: TGTGCCAGTAATCCAGGGATGAACACTGAAGCTTTCTTT
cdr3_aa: CASNPGMNTEAFF

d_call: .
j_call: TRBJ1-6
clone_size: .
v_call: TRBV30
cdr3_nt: TGTGCCTGGATGGGGACGCCTAATTCACCCCTCCACTTT
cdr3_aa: CAWMGTPNSPLHF

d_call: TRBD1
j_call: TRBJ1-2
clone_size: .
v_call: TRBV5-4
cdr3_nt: TGTGCCAGCAGCTTGGCCGGGACAGGGAACTATGGCTACACCTTC
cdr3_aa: CASSLAGTGNYGYTF

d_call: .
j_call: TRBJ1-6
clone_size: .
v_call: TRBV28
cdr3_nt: TGTGCCAGCAGCGGAAATTCACCCCTCCACTTT
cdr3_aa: CASSGNSPLHF

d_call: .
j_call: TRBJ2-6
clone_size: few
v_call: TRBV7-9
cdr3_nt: TGTGCCAGCAGCTTCCTCGAGGGTAAAGGGGCCAACGTCCTGACTTTC
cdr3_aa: CASSFLEGKGANVLTF

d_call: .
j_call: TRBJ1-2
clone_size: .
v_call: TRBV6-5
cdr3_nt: TGTGCCAGCAGTCCAGGGGCAGGGCGTGGCTACACCTTC
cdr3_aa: CASSPGAGRGYTF

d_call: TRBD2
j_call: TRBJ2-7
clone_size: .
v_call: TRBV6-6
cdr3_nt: TGTGCCAGCAGTGGGGGGGGGAACGAGCAGTACTTC
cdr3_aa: CASSGGGNEQYF

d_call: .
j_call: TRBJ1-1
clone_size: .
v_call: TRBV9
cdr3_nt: TGTGCCAGCAGCCCCGGCGCCAGCACTGAAGCTTTCTTT
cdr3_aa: CASSPGASTEAFF

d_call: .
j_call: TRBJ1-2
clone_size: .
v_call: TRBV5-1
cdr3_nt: TGCGCCAGCAGCTTGAACGTAGGGGGATGGGACTATGGCTACACCTTC
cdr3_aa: CASSLNVGGWDYGYTF

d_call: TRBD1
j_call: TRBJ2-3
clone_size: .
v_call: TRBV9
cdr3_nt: TGTGCCAGCAGCGTAAGTATCGGGACAGGGGATGGAGATACGCAGTATTTT
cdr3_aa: CASSVSIGTGDGDTQYF

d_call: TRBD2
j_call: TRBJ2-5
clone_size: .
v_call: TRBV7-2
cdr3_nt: TGTGCCAGCTCCCGGGGGGGCAGTCTCGAGACCCAGTACTTC
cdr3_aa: CASSRGGSLETQYF

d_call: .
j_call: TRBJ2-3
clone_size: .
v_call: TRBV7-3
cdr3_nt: TGTGCCAGCAGCTTCCGAGGAATTCCCACAGATACGCAGTATTTT
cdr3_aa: CASSFRGIPTDTQYF

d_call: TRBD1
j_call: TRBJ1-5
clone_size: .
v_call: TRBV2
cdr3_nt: TGTGCCAGCAGTGGGGGGGGACAGGGTATACAGCCCCAGCATTTT
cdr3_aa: CASSGGGQGIQPQHF

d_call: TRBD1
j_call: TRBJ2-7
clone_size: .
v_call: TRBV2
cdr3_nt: TGTGCCAGCAGTGTCGGGACAGGGGGTTACGAGCAGTACTTC
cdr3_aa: CASSVGTGGYEQYF

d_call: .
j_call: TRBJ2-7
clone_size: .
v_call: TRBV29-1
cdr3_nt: TGCAGCGTTGTATCACAGGGGGGGTCCCAGTACTTC
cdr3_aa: CSVVSQGGSQYF

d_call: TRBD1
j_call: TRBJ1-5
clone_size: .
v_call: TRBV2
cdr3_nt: TGTGCCACCTCGGACAGGGGGAATCAGCCCCAGCATTTT
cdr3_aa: CATSDRGNQPQHF

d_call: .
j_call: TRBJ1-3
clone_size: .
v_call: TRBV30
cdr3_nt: TGTGCCTGGGAGTGGGACTTCTCTGGAAACACCATATATTTT
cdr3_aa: CAWEWDFSGNTIYF

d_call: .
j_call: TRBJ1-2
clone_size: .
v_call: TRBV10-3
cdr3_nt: TGTGCCATCAGCCTCGGGCAGGGGCTAGGAGGCTACACCTTC
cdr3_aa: CAISLGQGLGGYTF

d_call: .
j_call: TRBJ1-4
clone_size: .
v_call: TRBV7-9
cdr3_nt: TGTGCCAGCAGCTTAGCGGGGACAACAACTAATGAAAAACTGTTTTTT
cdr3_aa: CASSLAGTTTNEKLFF

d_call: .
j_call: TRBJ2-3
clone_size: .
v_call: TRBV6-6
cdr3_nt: TGTGCCAGCACAGACGGAAACACAGATACGCAGTATTTT
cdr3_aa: CASTDGNTDTQYF

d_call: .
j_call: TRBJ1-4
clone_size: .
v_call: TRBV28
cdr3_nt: TGTGCCAGCAGCCCGGATTTCCTCGGGAAACTGTTTTTT
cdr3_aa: CASSPDFLGKLFF

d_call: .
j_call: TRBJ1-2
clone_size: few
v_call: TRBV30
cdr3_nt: TGTGCCTGGAGAATATCCCGGGGTGGCTACACCTTC
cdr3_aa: CAWRISRGGYTF

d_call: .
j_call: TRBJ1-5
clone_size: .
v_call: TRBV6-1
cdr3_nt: TGTGCCAGCAGTGACGGGGGACCGAGTAGTCATTTT
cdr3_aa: CASSDGGPSSHF